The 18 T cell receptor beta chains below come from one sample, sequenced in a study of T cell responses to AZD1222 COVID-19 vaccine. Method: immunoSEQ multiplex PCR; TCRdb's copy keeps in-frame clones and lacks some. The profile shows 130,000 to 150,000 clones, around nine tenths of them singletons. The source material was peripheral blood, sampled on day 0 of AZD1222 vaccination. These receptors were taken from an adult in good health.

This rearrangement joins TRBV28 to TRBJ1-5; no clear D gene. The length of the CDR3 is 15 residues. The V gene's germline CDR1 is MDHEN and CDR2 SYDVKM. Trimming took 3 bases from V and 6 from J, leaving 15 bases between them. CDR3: CASSLGGPVPQPQHF. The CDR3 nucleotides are TGTGCCAGCAGTTTGGGAGGACCCGTGCCTCAGCCCCAGCATTTT.

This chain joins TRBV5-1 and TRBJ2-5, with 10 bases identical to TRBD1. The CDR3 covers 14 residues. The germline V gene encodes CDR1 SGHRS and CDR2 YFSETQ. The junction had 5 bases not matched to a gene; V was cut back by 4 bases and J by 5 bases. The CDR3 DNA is TGCGCCAGCAGCGTGACAGGGGGCGCGGAGACCCAGTACTTC. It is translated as CASSVTGGAETQYF. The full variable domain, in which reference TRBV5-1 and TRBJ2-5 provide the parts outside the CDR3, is KAGVTQTPRYLIKTRGQQVTLSCSPISGHRSVSWYQQTPGQGLQFLFEYFSETQRNKGNFPGRFSGRQFSNSRSEMNVSTLELGDSALYLCASSVTGGAETQYFGPGTRLLVL.

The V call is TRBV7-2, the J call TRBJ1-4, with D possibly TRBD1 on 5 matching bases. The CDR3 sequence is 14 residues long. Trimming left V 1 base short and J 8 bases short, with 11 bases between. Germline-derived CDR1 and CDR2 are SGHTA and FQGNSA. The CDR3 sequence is CASSLGQGGEKLFF. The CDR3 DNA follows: TGTGCCAGCAGCTTAGGGCAGGGTGGGGAAAAACTGTTTTTT.

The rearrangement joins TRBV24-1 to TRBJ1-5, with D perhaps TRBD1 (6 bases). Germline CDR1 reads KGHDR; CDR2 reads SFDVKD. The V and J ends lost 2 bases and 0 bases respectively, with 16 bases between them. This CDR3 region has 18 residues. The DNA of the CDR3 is TGTGCCACCAGTGATTCCCCGACGGGGGGCTATAGCAATCAGCCCCAGCATTTT. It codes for CATSDSPTGGYSNQPQHF.

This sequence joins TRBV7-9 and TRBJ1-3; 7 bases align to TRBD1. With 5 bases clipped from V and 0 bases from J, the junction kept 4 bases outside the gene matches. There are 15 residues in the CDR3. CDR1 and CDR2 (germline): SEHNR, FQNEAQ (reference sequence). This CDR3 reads CASSSNRGSGNTIYF. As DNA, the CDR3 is TGTGCCAGCAGCAGTAACAGGGGCTCTGGAAACACCATATATTTT.

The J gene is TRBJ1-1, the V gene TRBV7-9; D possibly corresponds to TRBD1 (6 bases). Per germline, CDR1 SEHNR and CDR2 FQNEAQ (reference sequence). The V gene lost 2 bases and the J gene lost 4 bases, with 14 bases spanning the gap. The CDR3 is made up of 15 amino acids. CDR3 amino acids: CASSLYQGGGTEAFF. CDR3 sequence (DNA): TGTGCCAGCAGCTTATATCAGGGAGGGGGCACTGAAGCTTTCTTT.

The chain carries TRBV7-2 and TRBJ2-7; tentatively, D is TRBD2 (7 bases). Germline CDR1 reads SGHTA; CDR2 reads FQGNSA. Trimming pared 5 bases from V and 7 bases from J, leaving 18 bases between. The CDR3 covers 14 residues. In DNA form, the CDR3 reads TGTGCCAGCAGCGCACAGGGAGGGAGGTTGGAGCAGTACTTC. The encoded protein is CASSAQGGRLEQYF.

In DNA, the CDR3 is TGTGCCAGCAGTTCTCATATCTCACCGTACAGGGCTGGGTCCTACGAGCAGTACTTC. Protein: CASSSHISPYRAGSYEQYF. This rearrangement joins TRBV27 to TRBJ2-7, with a weak D call TRBD1 (6 bases). The germline gives CDR1 MNHEY, CDR2 SMNVEV (reference sequence). V lost 4 bases and J lost 1, with 26 bases in between. The CDR3 length is 19 residues.

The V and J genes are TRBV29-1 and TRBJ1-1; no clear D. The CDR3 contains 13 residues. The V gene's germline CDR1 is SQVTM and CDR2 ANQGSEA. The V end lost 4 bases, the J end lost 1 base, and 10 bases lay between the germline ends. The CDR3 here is CSVGVTSNTEAFF. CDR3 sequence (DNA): TGCAGCGTTGGGGTCACTTCGAACACTGAAGCTTTCTTT.

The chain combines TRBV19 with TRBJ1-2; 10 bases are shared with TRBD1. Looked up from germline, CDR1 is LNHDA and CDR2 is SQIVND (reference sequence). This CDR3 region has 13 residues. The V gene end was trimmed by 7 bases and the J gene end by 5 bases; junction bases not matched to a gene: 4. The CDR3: CASMADRGYGYTF. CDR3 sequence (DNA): TGTGCCAGTATGGCGGACAGGGGGTATGGCTACACCTTC.

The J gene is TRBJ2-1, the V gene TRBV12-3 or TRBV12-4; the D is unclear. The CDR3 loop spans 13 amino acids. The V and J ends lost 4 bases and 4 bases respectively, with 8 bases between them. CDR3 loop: CASSSKLYNEQFF. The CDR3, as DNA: TGTGCCAGCAGTTCCAAGTTATACAATGAGCAGTTCTTC.

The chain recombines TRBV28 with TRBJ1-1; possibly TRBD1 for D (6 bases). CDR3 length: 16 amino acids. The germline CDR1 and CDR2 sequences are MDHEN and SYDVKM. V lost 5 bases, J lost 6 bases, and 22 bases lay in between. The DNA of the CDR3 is TGTGCCAGCAGTACACTAACAGGGTGGGTTCTCTCTGAAGCTTTCTTT. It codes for CASSTLTGWVLSEAFF. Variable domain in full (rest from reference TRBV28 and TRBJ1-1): DVKVTQSSRYLVKRTGEKVFLECVQDMDHENMFWYRQDPGLGLRLIYFSYDVKMKEKGDIPEGYSVSREKKERFSLILESASTNQTSMYLCASSTLTGWVLSEAFFGQGTRLTVV.

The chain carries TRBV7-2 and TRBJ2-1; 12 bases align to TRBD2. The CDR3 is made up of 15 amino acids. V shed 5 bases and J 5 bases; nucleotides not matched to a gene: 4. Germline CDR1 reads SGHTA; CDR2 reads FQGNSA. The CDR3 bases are TGTGCCAGCAGCGCCGGACTAGCGGGGAACAATGAGCAGTTCTTC. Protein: CASSAGLAGNNEQFF.

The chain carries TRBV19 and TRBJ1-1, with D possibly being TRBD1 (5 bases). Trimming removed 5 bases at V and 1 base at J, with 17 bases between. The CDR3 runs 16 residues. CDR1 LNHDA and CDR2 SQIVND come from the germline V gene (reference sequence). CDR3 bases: TGTGCCAGTAGTTTGGAGGGGCGCGGAGCGAACACTGAAGCTTTCTTT. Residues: CASSLEGRGANTEAFF.

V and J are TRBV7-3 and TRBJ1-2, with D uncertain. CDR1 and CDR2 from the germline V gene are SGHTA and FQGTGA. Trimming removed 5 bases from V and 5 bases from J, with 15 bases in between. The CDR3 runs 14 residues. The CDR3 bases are TGTGCCAGCAGCCCATCTCGAGGCCCGTATGGCTACACCTTC. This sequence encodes CASSPSRGPYGYTF. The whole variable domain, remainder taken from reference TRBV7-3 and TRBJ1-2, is GAGVSQTPSNKVTEKGKYVELRCDPISGHTALYWYRQSLGQGPEFLIYFQGTGAADDSGLPNDRFFAVRPEGSVSTLKIQRTERGDSAVYLCASSPSRGPYGYTFGSGTRLTVV.

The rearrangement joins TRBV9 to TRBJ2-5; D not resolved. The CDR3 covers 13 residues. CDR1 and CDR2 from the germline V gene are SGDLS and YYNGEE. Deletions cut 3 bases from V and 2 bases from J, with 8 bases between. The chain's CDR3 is CASSAYRQETQYF. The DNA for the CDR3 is TGTGCCAGCAGCGCCTATCGTCAAGAGACCCAGTACTTC.

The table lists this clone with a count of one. The CDR3 spells CASSYSAGVGNTIYF. The CDR3 coding sequence is TGTGCCAGCAGTTACTCCGCAGGAGTAGGAAACACCATATATTTT. V usage is TRBV6-5 and J usage is TRBJ1-3; no definite D call. The germline V and J ends were trimmed by 0 bases and 4 bases, with 10 bases remaining between them. This CDR3 region has 15 residues. From germline, CDR1 is MNHEY and CDR2 SVGAGI.

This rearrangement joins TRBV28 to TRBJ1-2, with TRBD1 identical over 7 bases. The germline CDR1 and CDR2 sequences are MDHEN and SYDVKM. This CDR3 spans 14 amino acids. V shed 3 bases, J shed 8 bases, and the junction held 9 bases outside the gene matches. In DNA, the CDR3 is TGTGCCAGCAGTTTGGGAGGGGGCGGCGGGGGCTACACCTTC. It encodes CASSLGGGGGGYTF.